Included here is one T cell receptor beta chain sequence, with context. The data were obtained in a study of CD8 T cells in Susac syndrome. Stable or active relapsing-remitting multiple sclerosis, untreated and meeting revised McDonald criteria, defined the controls. TEMRA cells were FACS-enriched, and CD8+ and CD4+ T cells were isolated negatively. The ends lost 3 bases at V and 10 bases at J; junction bases unmatched: 8. The CDR3 is 13 residues long. The germline V gene encodes CDR1 KGHSH and CDR2 LQKENI. An input of about 0.5 to 1 ug of RNA was subjected to reverse transcription using random hexamers. TCRdb reanalysed the immunoSEQ multiplex PCR reads using MiXCR and keeps one entry per CDR3 protein. The data show fewer than 150,000 distinct CDR3 sequences, around 92% seen once.

The source of this sequence is a human donor with multiple sclerosis. Sequenced sample: CD4+ T cells from PBMCs. The V and J genes are TRBV18 and TRBJ1-1, with TRBD1 matching 7 bases. The CDR3, as DNA: TGTGCCAGCTCACCCCGAGAGGGGGACAGAGCTTTCTTT. Translation: CASSPREGDRAFF.